Sequencing of this T cell receptor (beta chain) was carried out in a study of OX40 agonist ivuxolimab in advanced cancers. Assay used: immunoSEQ multiplex PCR; TCRdb lists only in-frame clones, some missing. Among 57,000 or so clones listed, approximately 93% were seen once. The V gene's germline CDR1 is ENHRY and CDR2 SYGVKD. This CDR3 comprises 14 residues. Unmatched junction bases numbered 5, after V lost 10 bases and J lost 4 bases. Sequencing used CD4+ or CD8+ T cells sorted from blood, obtained in a trial of the OX40 agonist ivuxolimab. The receptor was isolated from an adult with an advanced solid tumor such as melanoma, head and neck, liver or kidney cancer. The V call is TRBV10-3, the J call TRBJ2-1; 12 nucleotides match TRBD2. The CDR3 region is CATRTSGEYNEQFF. In nucleotides, the CDR3 is TGTGCCACTCGGACTAGCGGGGAATACAATGAGCAGTTCTTC.